This T cell receptor (beta chain) emerged from a study of T-cell reconstitution after alpha-beta-depleted transplantation in children listed by TCRdb under 2016. A note on the overall study: T-cell immune reconstitution after TCRalphabeta/CD19-depleted allogeneic hematopoietic cell transplantation in children was quantitatively tracked in the study by means of TCR repertoire profiling.

Read against the paper, the sample's treatment or condition label means: allogeneic hematopoietic cell transplantation with graft depleted of TCRalphabeta T cells and CD19 B cells. Transplant recipients were children who received TCRalphabeta/CD19-depleted allogeneic hematopoietic cell grafts. The library relied on PCR. These reads were obtained on an Illumina HiSeq 2500. To normalize quantification of the TCRbeta repertoire, the TCR libraries were built with molecular barcoding that relied on unique molecular identifiers. TCRdb reprocessing: public reads trimmed at Q25 with fastp, clones called with MiXCR, in-frame beta chains kept. Each CDR3 protein appears once, grouped with its most common genes and DNA. The sample data list about 980,000 distinct CDR3 sequences, and about 29% of these were observed just once. The ten biggest clones cover 28% of the sample. V is trimmed back by 4 bases and J by 5 bases, and the junction contains 14 bases that no gene match accounts for. From its cysteine to its phenylalanine, the CDR3 spans 17 amino acids. The entry retains the CDR3 DNA only, 51 bases that are in frame from base 1.

The study at large found these results: In some patients, high TCRbeta diversity at day 60 was attributed to recipient T cells and intrathymic progenitors that had survived conditioning. The apparently early alphabetaT-cell count recovery about two months after transplant was reportedly dependent on only several hundred rapidly expanded clones derived from non-depleted graft cells. The frequencies of hyperexpanded clones fell over the following months, and after one year, T-cell counts and TCRbeta diversity were mostly attributed to newly produced T cells.

This clonotype was counted between two and nine times. Its recognized antigen is unknown. Base quality data are lacking; no much larger clone is found one base away. The sequencing used PBMCs, mostly from graft donor cells, collected 360 days after TCRalphabeta/CD19-depleted stem cell transplant. The rearrangement combines TRBV5-7 with TRBJ2-1, and 8 junction bases match TRBD2. TRBV5-7 is known as an ORF, though its function is uncertain. This TCR derives from a boy younger than two who had a stem cell transplant for SCID, so the T cells may come from the graft donor. The base sequence is TGTGCCAGCAGCCTACTCCACTACGGGGGGGCCAACAATGAGCAGTTCTTC. It translates to CASSLLHYGGANNEQFF.